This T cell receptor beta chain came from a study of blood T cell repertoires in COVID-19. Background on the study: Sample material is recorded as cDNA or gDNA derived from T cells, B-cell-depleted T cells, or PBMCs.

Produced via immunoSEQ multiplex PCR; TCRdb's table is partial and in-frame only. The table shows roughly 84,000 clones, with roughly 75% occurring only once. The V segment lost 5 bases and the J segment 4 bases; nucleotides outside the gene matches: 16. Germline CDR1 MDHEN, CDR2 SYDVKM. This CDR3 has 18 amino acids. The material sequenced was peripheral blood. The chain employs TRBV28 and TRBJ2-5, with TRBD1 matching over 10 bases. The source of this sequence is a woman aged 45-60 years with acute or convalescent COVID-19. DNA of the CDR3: TGTGCCAGCAGTCCCGGACAGGGGGGGGATGCGGCGGTAGAGACCCAGTACTTC. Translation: CASSPGQGGDAAVETQYF. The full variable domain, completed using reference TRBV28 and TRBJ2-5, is DVKVTQSSRYLVKRTGEKVFLECVQDMDHENMFWYRQDPGLGLRLIYFSYDVKMKEKGDIPEGYSVSREKKERFSLILESASTNQTSMYLCASSPGQGGDAAVETQYFGPGTRLLVL.